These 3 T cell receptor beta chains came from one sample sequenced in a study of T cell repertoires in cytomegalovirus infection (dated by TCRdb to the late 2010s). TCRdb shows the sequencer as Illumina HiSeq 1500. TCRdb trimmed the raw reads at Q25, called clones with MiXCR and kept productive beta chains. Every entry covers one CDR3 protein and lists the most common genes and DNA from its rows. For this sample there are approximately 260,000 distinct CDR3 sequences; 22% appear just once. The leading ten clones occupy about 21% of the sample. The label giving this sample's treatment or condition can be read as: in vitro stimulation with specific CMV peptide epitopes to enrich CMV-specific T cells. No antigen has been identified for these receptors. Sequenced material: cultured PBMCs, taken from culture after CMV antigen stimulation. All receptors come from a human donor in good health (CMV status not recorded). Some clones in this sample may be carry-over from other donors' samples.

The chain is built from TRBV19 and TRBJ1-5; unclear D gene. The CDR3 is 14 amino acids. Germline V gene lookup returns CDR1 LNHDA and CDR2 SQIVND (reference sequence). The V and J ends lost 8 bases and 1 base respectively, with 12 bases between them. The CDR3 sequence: CASSKPQSNQPQHF. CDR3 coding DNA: TGTGCCAGTTCAAAACCGCAGAGCAATCAGCCCCAGCATTTT.

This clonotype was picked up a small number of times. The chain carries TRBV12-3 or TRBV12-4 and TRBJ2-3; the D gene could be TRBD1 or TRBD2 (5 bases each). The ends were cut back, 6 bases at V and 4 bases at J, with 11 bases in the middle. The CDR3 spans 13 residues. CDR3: CASSPGTPDTQYF. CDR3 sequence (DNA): TGTGCCAGCAGCCCAGGGACCCCAGATACGCAGTATTTT.

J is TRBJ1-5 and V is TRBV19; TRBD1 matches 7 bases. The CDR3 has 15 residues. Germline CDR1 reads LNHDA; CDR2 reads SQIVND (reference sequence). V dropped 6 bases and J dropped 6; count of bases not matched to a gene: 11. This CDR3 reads CASSLPGQNSQPQHF. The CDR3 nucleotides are TGTGCCAGTAGCCTTCCGGGACAGAATTCTCAGCCCCAGCATTTT. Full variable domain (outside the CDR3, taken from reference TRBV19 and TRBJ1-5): DGGITQSPKYLFRKEGQNVTLSCEQNLNHDAMYWYRQDPGQGLRLIYYSQIVNDFQKGDIAEGYSVSREKKESFPLTVTSAQKNPTAFYLCASSLPGQNSQPQHFGDGTRLSIL.